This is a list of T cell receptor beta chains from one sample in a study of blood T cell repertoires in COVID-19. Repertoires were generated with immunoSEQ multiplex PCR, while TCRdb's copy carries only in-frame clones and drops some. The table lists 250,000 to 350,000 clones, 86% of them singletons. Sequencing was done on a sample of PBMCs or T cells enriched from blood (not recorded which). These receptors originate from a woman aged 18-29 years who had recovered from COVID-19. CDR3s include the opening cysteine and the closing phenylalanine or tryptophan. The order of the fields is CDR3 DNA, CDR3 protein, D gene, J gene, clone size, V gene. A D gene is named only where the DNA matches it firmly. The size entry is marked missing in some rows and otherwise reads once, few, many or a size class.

CDR3 DNA: TGCGCCAGCACAAGACAGGGTTTAGACGAGCAGTACTTC
CDR3 protein: CASTRQGLDEQYF
D gene: TRBD1
J gene: TRBJ2-7
clone size: NA
V gene: TRBV5-1

CDR3 DNA: TGTGCCATCAGTGGGGGACAGGAAACGTCTTATGGCTACACCTTC
CDR3 protein: CAISGGQETSYGYTF
D gene: TRBD1
J gene: TRBJ1-2
clone size: NA
V gene: TRBV10-3

CDR3 DNA: TGTGCCAGCAGCTCCTTCGAGGAAGTGGCCTACGAGCAGTACTTC
CDR3 protein: CASSSFEEVAYEQYF
D gene: NA
J gene: TRBJ2-7
clone size: NA
V gene: TRBV11-2

CDR3 DNA: TGTGCCATCAGTGAATCAGTCTCCCGTTACGAGCAGTACTTC
CDR3 protein: CAISESVSRYEQYF
D gene: NA
J gene: TRBJ2-7
clone size: NA
V gene: TRBV10-3

CDR3 DNA: TGTGCCTGGAGTCAACAGGGGGATACGCAGTATTTT
CDR3 protein: CAWSQQGDTQYF
D gene: TRBD1
J gene: TRBJ2-3
clone size: NA
V gene: TRBV30

CDR3 DNA: TGTGCCAGCAGCTTAGGAGCGGGACAGGTCGGGGAGACCCAGTACTTC
CDR3 protein: CASSLGAGQVGETQYF
D gene: NA
J gene: TRBJ2-5
clone size: NA
V gene: TRBV27

CDR3 DNA: TGTGCCAGCAGCTTGTCGGGTGGAAGCACTGAAGCTTTCTTT
CDR3 protein: CASSLSGGSTEAFF
D gene: NA
J gene: TRBJ1-1
clone size: NA
V gene: TRBV7-9

CDR3 DNA: TGTGCCAGCAGCTTCATGGGGGGTTCCACAGATACGCAGTATTTT
CDR3 protein: CASSFMGGSTDTQYF
D gene: NA
J gene: TRBJ2-3
clone size: NA
V gene: TRBV7-2

CDR3 DNA: TGTGCCAGCAGTTCGGTGGGGGCTGGTTACACTGAAGCTTTCTTT
CDR3 protein: CASSSVGAGYTEAFF
D gene: NA
J gene: TRBJ1-1
clone size: NA
V gene: TRBV28

CDR3 DNA: TGTGCCAGCAGCCCCCGGCGGGGGGGAACCGGGGAGCTGTTTTTT
CDR3 protein: CASSPRRGGTGELFF
D gene: TRBD2
J gene: TRBJ2-2
clone size: few
V gene: TRBV7-9

CDR3 DNA: TGTGCCAGCAGCAAAACCGGGACAGGGGGCACCGGGGAGCTGTTTTTT
CDR3 protein: CASSKTGTGGTGELFF
D gene: TRBD1
J gene: TRBJ2-2
clone size: NA
V gene: TRBV2

CDR3 DNA: TGTGCCTGGGGGACTCACCGGAGCTCCTACAATGAGCAGTTCTTC
CDR3 protein: CAWGTHRSSYNEQFF
D gene: NA
J gene: TRBJ2-1
clone size: NA
V gene: TRBV30

CDR3 DNA: TGCGCCAGCAGCTTGAGGGGGTTATTCGATGAGCAGTTCTTC
CDR3 protein: CASSLRGLFDEQFF
D gene: NA
J gene: TRBJ2-1
clone size: NA
V gene: TRBV5-1

CDR3 DNA: TGTGCCAGCAGTTCTGGACAGGGCAATGAGCAGTTCTTC
CDR3 protein: CASSSGQGNEQFF
D gene: TRBD1
J gene: TRBJ2-1
clone size: NA
V gene: TRBV28

CDR3 DNA: TGTGCCAGCTCACCGGTTCGACAGGGTCCTGAAAAACTGTTTTTT
CDR3 protein: CASSPVRQGPEKLFF
D gene: TRBD1
J gene: TRBJ1-4
clone size: NA
V gene: TRBV18

CDR3 DNA: TGTGCCAGCAGCCACCGACCGGCGGAGGGAGAGACCCAGTACTTC
CDR3 protein: CASSHRPAEGETQYF
D gene: NA
J gene: TRBJ2-5
clone size: NA
V gene: TRBV6-2/TRBV6-3

CDR3 DNA: TGTGCCAGCAGTTTGGGGATCGGGAATCTCAGAGGCTACACCTTC
CDR3 protein: CASSLGIGNLRGYTF
D gene: NA
J gene: TRBJ1-2
clone size: NA
V gene: TRBV28

CDR3 DNA: TGCGCCAGCAGCCAAGAGGGACAGGGATACAATCAGCCCCAGCATTTT
CDR3 protein: CASSQEGQGYNQPQHF
D gene: TRBD1
J gene: TRBJ1-5
clone size: NA
V gene: TRBV4-1

CDR3 DNA: TGTGCCAGCAGCTTGGGGGGAGTGGACACTGAAGCTTTCTTT
CDR3 protein: CASSLGGVDTEAFF
D gene: NA
J gene: TRBJ1-1
clone size: NA
V gene: TRBV11-3

CDR3 DNA: TGCAGCGTCCGGGACAGGAGCTCTGGGGCCAACGTCCTGACTTTC
CDR3 protein: CSVRDRSSGANVLTF
D gene: TRBD1
J gene: TRBJ2-6
clone size: NA
V gene: TRBV29-1

CDR3 DNA: TGTGCCAGCAGCTTAGCCCGACTTAATGAAAAACTGTTTTTT
CDR3 protein: CASSLARLNEKLFF
D gene: NA
J gene: TRBJ1-4
clone size: NA
V gene: TRBV11-2

CDR3 DNA: TGCGCCAGCAGCCAAGCCCTAGGCAATCAGCCCCAGCATTTT
CDR3 protein: CASSQALGNQPQHF
D gene: NA
J gene: TRBJ1-5
clone size: NA
V gene: TRBV4-1

CDR3 DNA: TGTGCCAGCAGCCATAGCCGGGACAGGGCCACCATCAACTATGGCTACACCTTC
CDR3 protein: CASSHSRDRATINYGYTF
D gene: TRBD1
J gene: TRBJ1-2
clone size: NA
V gene: TRBV13

CDR3 DNA: TGTGCCTGGATGGCCCCAGGAAGTTCACCCCTCCACTTT
CDR3 protein: CAWMAPGSSPLHF
D gene: NA
J gene: TRBJ1-6
clone size: NA
V gene: TRBV30

CDR3 DNA: TGTGCCATCAGGGACAGGGGGAGTTCCTACGAGCAGTACTTC
CDR3 protein: CAIRDRGSSYEQYF
D gene: TRBD1
J gene: TRBJ2-7
clone size: NA
V gene: TRBV10-3

CDR3 DNA: TGTGCCAGCAGTACTAGCCAGGGGGGCCAGTCAGATGGCTACACCTTC
CDR3 protein: CASSTSQGGQSDGYTF
D gene: TRBD1
J gene: TRBJ1-2
clone size: NA
V gene: TRBV27

CDR3 DNA: TGCGCCAGCAGCTTGGACTTCTACGAGCAGTACTTC
CDR3 protein: CASSLDFYEQYF
D gene: NA
J gene: TRBJ2-7
clone size: NA
V gene: TRBV5-1

CDR3 DNA: TGTGCCATCAGTACCGGACAGAGCAATCAGCCCCAGCATTTT
CDR3 protein: CAISTGQSNQPQHF
D gene: NA
J gene: TRBJ1-5
clone size: few
V gene: TRBV10-3

CDR3 DNA: TGCGCCAGCAGCTTGGGGGGGACTACCTCCTACGAGCAGTACTTC
CDR3 protein: CASSLGGTTSYEQYF
D gene: TRBD2
J gene: TRBJ2-7
clone size: NA
V gene: TRBV5-1

CDR3 DNA: TGTGCCAGCACCAGCCCCGGGGAGGGCTATGGCTACACCTTC
CDR3 protein: CASTSPGEGYGYTF
D gene: NA
J gene: TRBJ1-2
clone size: once
V gene: TRBV6-5

CDR3 DNA: TGCGCCAGCAGCTCACTACAGGGGGCATACACTGAAGCTTTCTTT
CDR3 protein: CASSSLQGAYTEAFF
D gene: TRBD1
J gene: TRBJ1-1
clone size: NA
V gene: TRBV5-1

CDR3 DNA: TGTGCCAGCTCACGCCAGGGCTACACTGAAGCTTTCTTT
CDR3 protein: CASSRQGYTEAFF
D gene: NA
J gene: TRBJ1-1
clone size: NA
V gene: TRBV18

CDR3 DNA: TGTGCCAGCAGCTTAGGTGGAGGGTACACCGGGGAGCTGTTTTTT
CDR3 protein: CASSLGGGYTGELFF
D gene: NA
J gene: TRBJ2-2
clone size: NA
V gene: TRBV7-6

CDR3 DNA: TGCAGCGTTGAAGATGGGGCGATTGGAAACACCATATATTTT
CDR3 protein: CSVEDGAIGNTIYF
D gene: NA
J gene: TRBJ1-3
clone size: NA
V gene: TRBV29-1

CDR3 DNA: TGTGCCAGCGCAGGACAGGGGTCGATTGAAAAACTGTTTTTT
CDR3 protein: CASAGQGSIEKLFF
D gene: TRBD1
J gene: TRBJ1-4
clone size: NA
V gene: TRBV19

CDR3 DNA: TGTGCCTGGAGCGTAGGGGTCGTGGAGTTTTTT
CDR3 protein: CAWSVGVVEFF
D gene: NA
J gene: TRBJ1-4
clone size: NA
V gene: TRBV30

CDR3 DNA: TGTGCCTGGACTCAAGGGACAGTTTATGGCTACACCTTC
CDR3 protein: CAWTQGTVYGYTF
D gene: TRBD1
J gene: TRBJ1-2
clone size: NA
V gene: TRBV30

CDR3 DNA: TGTGCCAGGGCTGATCAGCCCCAGCATTTT
CDR3 protein: CARADQPQHF
D gene: NA
J gene: TRBJ1-5
clone size: few
V gene: TRBV19

CDR3 DNA: TGTGCCAGCTCACCACAAGAATCGGGACTGAGCCCCTACGAGCAGTACTTC
CDR3 protein: CASSPQESGLSPYEQYF
D gene: NA
J gene: TRBJ2-7
clone size: NA
V gene: TRBV18

CDR3 DNA: TGTGCCAGCAGTTTAGGCAGTAAAGAGACCCAGTACTTC
CDR3 protein: CASSLGSKETQYF
D gene: NA
J gene: TRBJ2-5
clone size: NA
V gene: TRBV27

CDR3 DNA: TGTGCCAGCAGCCCGAGGGAACTAGCGGGGGCCTACGAGCAGTACTTC
CDR3 protein: CASSPRELAGAYEQYF
D gene: TRBD2
J gene: TRBJ2-7
clone size: NA
V gene: TRBV9

CDR3 DNA: TGTGCCAGTACAGAGACAGGGGATTACCAAGAGACCCAGTACTTC
CDR3 protein: CASTETGDYQETQYF
D gene: TRBD1
J gene: TRBJ2-5
clone size: NA
V gene: TRBV19

CDR3 DNA: TGTGCCAGCAGCCAGGAGAGGGTTAGACGGGCCGGGGAGCTGTTTTTT
CDR3 protein: CASSQERVRRAGELFF
D gene: NA
J gene: TRBJ2-2
clone size: NA
V gene: TRBV4-2

CDR3 DNA: TGTGCCTGGAGTGTGACACCGGGGAATCAGCCCCAGCATTTT
CDR3 protein: CAWSVTPGNQPQHF
D gene: NA
J gene: TRBJ1-5
clone size: NA
V gene: TRBV30

CDR3 DNA: TGTGCCAGCAGTGATCGGGAGTACGAGCAGTACTTC
CDR3 protein: CASSDREYEQYF
D gene: NA
J gene: TRBJ2-7
clone size: NA
V gene: TRBV25-1